The subject of this entry is one TCR beta chain. The data originate from a study of blood T cell repertoires in COVID-19. TCRdb's table, derived via immunoSEQ multiplex PCR, lists solely in-frame clones and lacks some. The profile shows about 120,000 clones, around 89% of them singletons. The CDR3 is 14 amino acids. V was pared by 4 bases and J by 6 bases, with 17 bases between. Germline V CDR1 and CDR2: SGDLS, YYNGEE. The chain is built from TRBV9 and TRBJ2-7; possible D gene TRBD1, 6 bases. This clonotype was sampled from a man aged 70-80 years with active or convalescent COVID-19. Input material: peripheral blood. CDR3 residues: CASSPRQARGEQYF. The CDR3 DNA reads TGTGCCAGCAGCCCCCGACAGGCCAGGGGCGAGCAGTACTTC.